This TCR beta chain was profiled in a study of T cell responses to AZD1222 COVID-19 vaccine. The germline gives CDR1 SGHTA, CDR2 FQGNSA. Between the trimmed V and J ends, which lost 5 bases and 1 base, there was a span of 12 bases. The CDR3 contains 14 residues. Second-dose schedules of about 4 or about 12 weeks were combined. General observations from the study: Of spike-specific TCRs, nearly half reportedly target regions left unmutated in variants. Baseline serostatus was positive in only six AZD1222 recipients.

The protocol was immunoSEQ multiplex PCR, while the TCRdb copy is restricted to in-frame clones and leaves out a portion. The sample has 120,000 or so clones, more than 70% seen once. Concerning this clone itself: Its antigen is currently unknown.

The sequence was collected from an adult who received the AZD1222 COVID-19 vaccine. This chain connects TRBV7-2 to TRBJ2-7; the D gene is possibly TRBD2 (5 bases). The starting material was peripheral blood, obtained 28 days after the second AZD1222 dose. The CDR3 protein is CASSPIGNSYEQYF. The CDR3 DNA is TGTGCCAGCAGCCCCATCGGGAATTCCTACGAGCAGTACTTC.